This T cell receptor beta chain was sequenced in a study of T cells in Graves' hyperthyroidism and ophthalmopathy. About the research overall: Staff took peripheral blood when the initial diagnosis was made, before any treatment began. General observations from the study: Expanded thyroid clonotypes (above 0.001) were mostly also found in blood.

CDR3 length: 14 amino acids. Looked up from germline, CDR1 is SQVTM and CDR2 is ANQGSEA. J was trimmed by 4 bases and V by 3 bases; bases with no gene match: 3. TCR beta CDR3 sequences were amplified from RNA transcripts. An initial round of RT-PCR targeting the TCR CDR3 relied on the HTBI primer set. TCRdb recomputed calls from the multiplex PCR reads with MiXCR, one row per CDR3 protein. The sample includes about 560,000 distinct CDR3 sequences, 15% to 20% of them seen just once. Stable Graves' hyperthyroidism denoted no ophthalmopathy progression over 18 months. Ten or more counts support this clonotype. Its antigen is as yet unknown.

This receptor was identified in a woman younger than 30 with Graves' hyperthyroidism. Specimen: blood. The chain employs TRBV29-1 and TRBJ2-5; 12 bases fit TRBD2. Written as DNA, the CDR3 is TGCAGCGTTGAGACTAGCGGGAGTGCAGAGACCCAGTACTTC. This translates into CSVETSGSAETQYF.